A single sample gave rise to the 21 T cell receptor beta chains below, sequenced in a study of blood T cell repertoires in COVID-19. The protocol was immunoSEQ multiplex PCR, while the TCRdb copy is restricted to in-frame clones and leaves out a portion. This table holds under 250,000 clones, 89% found once. Input material: peripheral blood. Every receptor here comes from a woman between 40 and 55 years old with acute or convalescent COVID-19.

This chain links TRBV7-9 with TRBJ1-2; perhaps TRBD1 as D (6 bases). The CDR3 is 15 amino acids. CDR1 is SEHNR, CDR2 FQNEAQ, per germline (reference sequence). The V end lost 4 bases, the J end lost 8 bases, and 20 bases lay between the germline ends. CDR3 coding DNA: TGTGCCAGCAGCTCTCCAGGCCAGGGGCTTAGAGGCTACACCTTC. This sequence encodes CASSSPGQGLRGYTF.

J is TRBJ1-4 and V is TRBV12-3 or TRBV12-4; a possible D gene is TRBD1 (6 bases). Trimming removed 6 bases from V and 8 bases from J, with 10 bases in between. This CDR3 has 12 amino acids. CDR3 bases: TGTGCCAGCAGCAGGGGTGGCGAAAAACTGTTTTTT. This sequence encodes CASSRGGEKLFF.

V is TRBV10-3 and J is TRBJ1-1, with unresolved D. In germline, CDR1 is ENHRY, CDR2 SYGVKD. CDR3 length equals 14 residues. V was clipped by 0 bases and J by 8 bases, with 13 bases between them. The CDR3 protein is CAISESEGSGEAFF. The CDR3 nucleotides are TGTGCCATCAGTGAGTCCGAGGGTAGCGGGGAAGCTTTCTTT.

The chain links TRBV19 to TRBJ2-6; the D gene is possibly TRBD1 (5 bases). Trimming took off 3 bases at V and 2 bases at J, with 14 bases between the two ends. The CDR3 spans 17 residues. Germline values: CDR1 LNHDA, CDR2 SQIVND (reference sequence). The CDR3 coding sequence is TGTGCCAGTAGTATCATAGGACACAGAGCTGGGGCCAACGTCCTGACTTTC. The encoded protein is CASSIIGHRAGANVLTF. Complete variable domain (other parts from reference TRBV19 and TRBJ2-6): DGGITQSPKYLFRKEGQNVTLSCEQNLNHDAMYWYRQDPGQGLRLIYYSQIVNDFQKGDIAEGYSVSREKKESFPLTVTSAQKNPTAFYLCASSIIGHRAGANVLTFGAGSRLTVL.

V usage is TRBV5-1 and J usage is TRBJ2-2; 8 bases are shared with TRBD1. From germline, CDR1 is SGHRS and CDR2 YFSETQ. With V trimmed by 2 bases and J by 1 base, 7 bases remained unmatched. This CDR3 has 17 amino acids. The CDR3 reads CASSLNAGTGNTGELFF. DNA of the CDR3: TGCGCCAGCAGCTTAAATGCCGGGACAGGGAACACCGGGGAGCTGTTTTTT.

This clone showed up just once. This chain links TRBV2 with TRBJ1-5, with 9 bases that match TRBD1. Germline CDR1 SNHLY, CDR2 FYNNEI. Trimming at V came to 8 bases and at J to 6 bases, leaving 8 bases not matched to a gene. There are 14 residues in the CDR3. The CDR3 here is CASANRGRGQPQHF. CDR3 in DNA: TGTGCCAGCGCCAACAGGGGGCGAGGTCAGCCCCAGCATTTT.

This chain links TRBV2 with TRBJ2-7; TRBD1 aligns across 11 bases. The CDR3 has 17 residues. Germline-derived CDR1 and CDR2 are SNHLY and FYNNEI. CDR3: CATMDRGLDQGYYEQYV. The CDR3 DNA follows: TGTGCAACCATGGACAGGGGGCTCGATCAGGGATATTACGAGCAGTACGTC.

The CDR3 protein is CASSSQLYQPQHF. The CDR3 DNA sequence: TGTGCCAGCAGTTCACAGTTATATCAGCCCCAGCATTTT. The V gene is TRBV6-5, the J gene TRBJ1-5; no firm D call. The V gene's germline CDR1 is MNHEY and CDR2 SVGAGI. The V and J ends lost 4 bases and 5 bases respectively, with 9 bases between them. This CDR3 contains 13 residues.

The CDR3 here is CAISESQGELNTEAFF. CDR3 coding DNA: TGTGCCATCAGTGAGTCCCAGGGGGAATTGAACACTGAAGCTTTCTTT. The chain combines TRBV10-3 with TRBJ1-1; 7 bases are a match to TRBD1. The J segment lost 0 bases and the V segment lost 0 bases, leaving 4 bases of the junction unmatched. The CDR3 consists of 16 residues. Germline values: CDR1 ENHRY, CDR2 SYGVKD.

The J gene is TRBJ1-1, the V gene TRBV25-1; D might be TRBD1 (5 bases). Germline loops: CDR1 MGHDK, CDR2 SYGVNS. The CDR3 runs 13 residues. Trimming removed 10 bases at V and 4 bases at J, with 16 bases between. The CDR3 sequence is CATSPGLRTEAFF. The CDR3 region has the DNA TGTGCCACCTCTCCAGGGCTGCGCACTGAAGCTTTCTTT.

V usage is TRBV2 and J usage is TRBJ2-3; 7 bases match TRBD1. The CDR3 consists of 13 residues. Germline-derived CDR1 and CDR2 are SNHLY and FYNNEI. With 8 bases clipped from V and 4 bases from J, the junction kept 6 bases outside the gene matches. The CDR3 sequence: CASPDRVPDTQYF. The CDR3 bases are TGTGCCAGCCCAGACAGGGTCCCAGATACGCAGTATTTT.

The chain is built from TRBV3-1 (or the pseudogene TRBV3-2) and TRBJ2-1, with a weak D call TRBD1 (5 bases). Looked up from germline, CDR1 is LGHDT and CDR2 is YNNKEL (reference sequence). V was cut by 2 bases and J by 1 base, with 6 bases left in between. The CDR3 totals 14 residues. The CDR3 DNA follows: TGTGCCAGCAGCCAATCAGGGTCCTACAATGAGCAGTTCTTC. It yields the protein CASSQSGSYNEQFF.

The chain carries TRBV5-4 and TRBJ2-3, with D hard to call. The CDR3 contains 14 residues. V was shortened by 3 bases and J by 0 bases, with 8 bases between the two germline ends. Germline V gene sequence: CDR1 SGHNT, CDR2 YYREEE (reference sequence). CDR3: CASSSIQSTDTQYF. As DNA, the CDR3 is TGTGCCAGCAGCTCCATTCAAAGCACAGATACGCAGTATTTT.

DNA of the CDR3: TGTGCCAGCTCACCCACGAGGGCCCACTCTGGAAACACCATATATTTT. This gives the protein CASSPTRAHSGNTIYF. This chain connects TRBV18 to TRBJ1-3; D not certain. The CDR3 sequence is 16 residues long. V shed 3 bases and J shed 0 bases, with 12 bases lying between them. Germline-derived CDR1 and CDR2 are KGHSH and LQKENI. The variable domain in full, completed from reference TRBV18 and TRBJ1-3, reads NAGVMQNPRHLVRRRGQEARLRCSPMKGHSHVYWYRQLPEEGLKFMVYLQKENIIDESGMPKERFSAEFPKEGPSILRIQQVVRGDSAAYFCASSPTRAHSGNTIYFGEGSWLTVV.

This chain uses TRBV11-3 with TRBJ2-3; no firm D call. The germline V gene has CDR1 SGHNT and CDR2 YENEEA. The CDR3 is 18 residues long. V gave up 3 bases and J gave up 2 bases, with 21 bases separating them. The CDR3 DNA reads as TGTGCCAGCAGCTTGATGGCAATCTGGTTGATTAACACAGATACGCAGTATTTT. Translated, it gives CASSLMAIWLINTDTQYF. The variable domain in full, with the rest retrieved from reference TRBV11-3 and TRBJ2-3, is EAGVVQSPRYKIIEKKQPVAFWCNPISGHNTLYWYLQNLGQGPELLIRYENEEAVDDSQLPKDRFSAERLKGVDSTLKIQPAELGDSAVYLCASSLMAIWLINTDTQYFGPGTRLTVL.

The chain uses TRBV29-1 and TRBJ1-2, with TRBD1 as a possible D gene (6 bases). The CDR3 runs 13 residues. Trimming took off 3 bases at V and 7 bases at J, with 15 bases between the two ends. Germline lookup yields CDR1 SQVTM and CDR2 ANQGSEA. CDR3 sequence: CSVDGNREGGYTF. In nucleotides, the CDR3 is TGCAGCGTTGACGGGAACAGGGAGGGTGGCTACACCTTC.

This rearrangement joins TRBV5-4 to TRBJ1-2, with 9 bases aligning to TRBD1. Losses at the gene ends were 6 bases for V and 6 bases for J; bases not matched to a gene: 9. This CDR3 contains 14 residues. From germline, CDR1 is SGHNT and CDR2 YYREEE (reference sequence). The CDR3 nucleotides are TGTGCCAGCAACCGGGGACAGGGAATGGATGGCTACACCTTC. Its protein product is CASNRGQGMDGYTF.

The rearrangement links TRBV5-1 to TRBJ2-3; 9 bases line up with TRBD2. Trimming took 5 bases from V and 2 from J; bases not matched to a gene: 6. Germline V gene sequence: CDR1 SGHRS, CDR2 YFSETQ. The CDR3 has 15 amino acids. The CDR3 protein is CASRGSGGSTDTQYF. DNA for the CDR3: TGCGCCAGCAGGGGGAGCGGGGGGTCCACAGATACGCAGTATTTT. Drawing the rest from reference TRBV5-1 and TRBJ2-3, the complete variable domain is KAGVTQTPRYLIKTRGQQVTLSCSPISGHRSVSWYQQTPGQGLQFLFEYFSETQRNKGNFPGRFSGRQFSNSRSEMNVSTLELGDSALYLCASRGSGGSTDTQYFGPGTRLTVL.

The rearrangement links TRBV5-1 to TRBJ1-3; D not certain. The CDR3 is 15 residues long. Germline V CDR1 and CDR2: SGHRS, YFSETQ. V was shortened by 0 bases and J by 4 bases, with 11 bases between the two germline ends. CDR3 sequence: CASSLGAAGGNTIYF. CDR3 nucleotide sequence: TGCGCCAGCAGCTTGGGTGCGGCGGGGGGAAACACCATATATTTT.

The count of this clone is one. The chain carries TRBV5-4 and TRBJ1-2; tentatively, D is TRBD1 (6 bases). The CDR3 spans 14 residues. CDR1 is SGHNT, CDR2 YYREEE, per germline (reference sequence). V was trimmed by 4 bases and J by 2 bases, leaving 12 bases between them. Here the CDR3 DNA reads TGTGCCAGCAGCCGGACCGGGACAAACTATGGCTACACCTTC. Its translation: CASSRTGTNYGYTF.

The chain links TRBV29-1 to TRBJ1-2; D might be TRBD1 (6 bases). Germline CDR1 SQVTM, CDR2 ANQGSEA. Trimming cost V 7 bases and J 6 bases, with 18 bases left between them. The length of the CDR3 is 13 residues. The CDR3 loop reads CSALDSVLDGYTF. CDR3 DNA sequence: TGCAGCGCCCTGGACAGTGTGTTAGATGGCTACACCTTC. Variable domain in full (rest from reference TRBV29-1 and TRBJ1-2): SAVISQKPSRDICQRGTSLTIQCQVDSQVTMMFWYRQQPGQSLTLIATANQGSEATYESGFVIDKFPISRPNLTFSTLTVSNMSPEDSSIYLCSALDSVLDGYTFGSGTRLTVV.